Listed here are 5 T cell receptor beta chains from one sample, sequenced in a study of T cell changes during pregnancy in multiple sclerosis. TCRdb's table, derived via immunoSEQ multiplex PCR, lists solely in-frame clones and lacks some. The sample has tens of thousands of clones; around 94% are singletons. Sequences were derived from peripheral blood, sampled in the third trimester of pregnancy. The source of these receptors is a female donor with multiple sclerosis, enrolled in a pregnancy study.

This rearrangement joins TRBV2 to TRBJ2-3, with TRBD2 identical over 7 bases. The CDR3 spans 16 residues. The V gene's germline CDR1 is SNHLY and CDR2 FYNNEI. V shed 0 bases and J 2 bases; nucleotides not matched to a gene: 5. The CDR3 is CASSEARGVPTDTQYF. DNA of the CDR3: TGTGCCAGCAGTGAAGCCCGGGGGGTCCCCACAGATACGCAGTATTTT.

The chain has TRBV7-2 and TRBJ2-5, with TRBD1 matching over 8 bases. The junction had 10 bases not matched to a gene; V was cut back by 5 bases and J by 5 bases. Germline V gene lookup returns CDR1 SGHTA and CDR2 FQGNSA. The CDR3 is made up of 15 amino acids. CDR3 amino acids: CASSHNGQGVETQYF. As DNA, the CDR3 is TGTGCCAGCAGCCATAACGGACAGGGAGTGGAGACCCAGTACTTC.

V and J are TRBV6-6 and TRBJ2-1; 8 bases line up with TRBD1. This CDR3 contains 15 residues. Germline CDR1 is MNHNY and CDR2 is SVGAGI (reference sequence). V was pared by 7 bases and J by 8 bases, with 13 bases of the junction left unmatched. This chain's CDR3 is CASNLGQGVGYEQFF. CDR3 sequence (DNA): TGTGCCAGCAACTTAGGACAGGGAGTGGGCTATGAGCAGTTCTTC.

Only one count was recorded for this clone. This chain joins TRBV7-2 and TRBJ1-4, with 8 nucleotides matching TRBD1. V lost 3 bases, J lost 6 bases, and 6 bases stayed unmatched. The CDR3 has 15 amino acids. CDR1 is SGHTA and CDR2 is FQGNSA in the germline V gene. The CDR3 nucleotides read TGTGCCAGCAGCTTGTCCGTGACAGGGGATGAAAAACTGTTTTTT. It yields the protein CASSLSVTGDEKLFF.

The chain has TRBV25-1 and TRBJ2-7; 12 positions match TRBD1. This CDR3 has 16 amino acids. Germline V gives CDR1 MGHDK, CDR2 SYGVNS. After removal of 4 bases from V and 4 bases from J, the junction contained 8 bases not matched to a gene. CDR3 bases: TGTGCCAGCAGTGGCCCGGGACAGGGGGCGAGATACGAGCAGTACTTC. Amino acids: CASSGPGQGARYEQYF.